These 30 T cell receptor beta chains came from one sample sequenced in a study of shared clonotypes between healthy human individuals. Clones were read by immunoSEQ multiplex PCR, and TCRdb kept only the in-frame ones, dropping some. The profile shows approximately 440,000 clones, 70% to 80% of them singletons. The sequenced sample consisted of PBMCs. The source is a middle-aged woman in good health. Some clones in this sample may be carry-over from other donors' samples.

As to this clone: A far larger clone differs by one base, so this is likely a read error. Other DNA sequences from this sample encode an identical CDR3 as well. This rearrangement joins TRBV10-3 to TRBJ2-5; 13 bases are shared with TRBD2. After removal of 3 bases from V and 2 bases from J, the junction contained 6 bases not matched to a gene. The CDR3 has 17 amino acids. CDR1 is ENHRY, CDR2 SYGVKD, per germline. Written as DNA, the CDR3 is TGTGCCATCAGTGAAGGACTAGCGGGGGTAGGGCAAGAGACCCAGTACTTC. This translates into CAISEGLAGVGQETQYF.

J is TRBJ1-4 and V is TRBV9; no clear D. The CDR3 is 14 residues long. Trimming left V 2 bases short and J 1 base short, with 6 bases between. Germline loops: CDR1 SGDLS, CDR2 YYNGEE. In nucleotides, the CDR3 is TGTGCCAGCAGCGTCGACGGAACTAATGAAAAACTGTTTTTT. Encoded protein: CASSVDGTNEKLFF.

The genes are TRBV29-1 and TRBJ1-2; D is unclear. The CDR3 length is 12 residues. Germline V gives CDR1 SQVTM, CDR2 ANQGSEA. Between the trimmed V and J ends, which lost 3 bases and 4 bases, there was a span of 9 bases. CDR3 bases: TGCAGCGTTGATGGATATAGCTATGGCTACACCTTC. This codes for CSVDGYSYGYTF.

The V gene is TRBV14, the J gene TRBJ1-2; perhaps TRBD1 as D (5 bases). The CDR3 runs 14 residues. Deletions cut 3 bases from V and 0 bases from J, with 8 bases between. Germline-derived CDR1 and CDR2 are SGHDN and FVKESK. CDR3 in DNA: TGTGCCAGCAGCCACCCAGGGTCTAACTATGGCTACACCTTC. Translation gives CASSHPGSNYGYTF.

The chain recombines TRBV2 with TRBJ1-5; 8 bases match TRBD1. The V gene end was trimmed by 6 bases and the J gene end by 7 bases; junction bases not matched to a gene: 5. The CDR3 has 13 amino acids. The V gene's germline CDR1 is SNHLY and CDR2 FYNNEI. The CDR3 coding sequence is TGTGCCAGCAGAGACAGGGGTGGACAGCCCCAGCATTTT. This sequence encodes CASRDRGGQPQHF.

The DNA of the CDR3 is TGCGCCAGTATGACAGGCCCCACAGATACGCAGTATTTT. This gives the protein CASMTGPTDTQYF. The chain recombines TRBV5-1 with TRBJ2-3, with D tentatively TRBD1 (6 bases). V shed 8 bases and J shed 2 bases, with 12 bases lying between them. This CDR3 has 13 residues. The V gene's germline CDR1 is SGHRS and CDR2 YFSETQ.

A note on this clone: The sample carries other DNA sequences with the same CDR3. The rearrangement joins TRBV5-1 to TRBJ2-6, with D possibly being TRBD2 (5 bases). The length of the CDR3 is 15 residues. CDR1 is SGHRS and CDR2 is YFSETQ in the germline V gene. The V end was cut by 0 bases, the J end by 1 base, with 5 bases between. The CDR3 spells CASSLGGSGANVLTF. CDR3 nucleotides: TGCGCCAGCAGCTTGGGAGGGTCTGGGGCCAACGTCCTGACTTTC.

The V and J genes are TRBV4-2 and TRBJ2-3; the D gene is possibly TRBD2 (5 bases). The CDR3 totals 14 residues. The germline V gene encodes CDR1 LGHNA and CDR2 YNFKEQ. The germline V and J ends were trimmed by 0 bases and 8 bases, with 12 bases remaining between them. CDR3 region: CASSQDRREGTQYF. CDR3 coding DNA: TGTGCCAGCAGCCAAGATCGACGGGAAGGTACGCAGTATTTT.

This rearrangement joins TRBV30 to TRBJ1-4, with D perhaps matching TRBD1 (5 bases). Germline-derived CDR1 and CDR2 are GTSNPN and SVGIG (reference sequence). The length of the CDR3 is 15 residues. Deletions cut 4 bases from V and 7 bases from J, with 19 bases between. The CDR3 region has the DNA TGTGCCTGGACCCCCAGGGCTTTGATAAGTGAAAAACTGTTTTTT. It is translated as CAWTPRALISEKLFF.

This clone has more than one count but fewer than ten. V gene TRBV5-1 combines with J gene TRBJ2-7; 8 bases line up with TRBD1. The CDR3 runs 16 residues. With 3 bases clipped from V and 4 bases from J, the junction kept 12 bases outside the gene matches. Germline CDR1 is SGHRS and CDR2 is YFSETQ. The CDR3 spells CASSSRADRVGYEQYF. The CDR3 DNA reads as TGCGCCAGCAGCTCCAGGGCGGACAGGGTAGGTTACGAGCAGTACTTC.

The rearrangement joins TRBV2 to TRBJ2-1; possibly TRBD1 for D (5 bases). Looked up from germline, CDR1 is SNHLY and CDR2 is FYNNEI. V shed 6 bases and J shed 6 bases, with 9 bases lying between them. The CDR3 contains 12 residues. The CDR3 here is CASSLDSNEQFF. Here the CDR3 DNA reads TGTGCCAGCAGCCTAGACAGCAATGAGCAGTTCTTC.

V gene TRBV10-3 combines with J gene TRBJ2-1, with D perhaps given as TRBD1 or TRBD2 (5 bases each). The CDR3 totals 12 residues. CDR1 is ENHRY, CDR2 SYGVKD, per germline. Trimming left V 6 bases short and J 6 bases short, with 9 bases between. CDR3 coding DNA: TGTGCCATCAGCGCAGGGAGCAATGAGCAGTTCTTC. It encodes CAISAGSNEQFF.

V gene TRBV29-1 combines with J gene TRBJ1-1; 7 bases line up with TRBD1. The length of the CDR3 is 13 residues. V lost 7 bases to trimming and J lost 3 bases; unmatched junction nucleotides: 8. Looked up from germline, CDR1 is SQVTM and CDR2 is ANQGSEA. CDR3 bases: TGCAGCGCTGGGGACAGTTCGGACACTGAAGCTTTCTTT. Amino acid sequence: CSAGDSSDTEAFF. The entire variable domain, with the rest obtained from reference TRBV29-1 and TRBJ1-1, is as follows: SAVISQKPSRDICQRGTSLTIQCQVDSQVTMMFWYRQQPGQSLTLIATANQGSEATYESGFVIDKFPISRPNLTFSTLTVSNMSPEDSSIYLCSAGDSSDTEAFFGQGTRLTVV.

Remarks on this clone: This likely stems from a read error, as it lies one base from a far larger clone. The CDR3 nucleotides are TGTGCCTGGAGTGGGTTCGGCGGGAGTAACTACGAGCGGTACTTC. It is translated as CAWSGFGGSNYERYF. V is TRBV30 and J is TRBJ2-5; 7 nucleotides align to TRBD2. Germline CDR1 reads GTSNPN; CDR2 reads SVGIG (reference sequence). J lost 13 bases, V lost 1 base, and 18 bases had no gene match. CDR3 size: 15 residues.

Concerning this clone: A far more abundant clone sits one base away, making this likely a read error. This chain connects TRBV7-8 to TRBJ2-5, with D maybe TRBD2 (6 bases). Trimming took off 7 bases at V and 7 bases at J, with 19 bases between the two ends. Germline CDR1 and CDR2: SGHVS and FQNEAQ. The CDR3 extends over 14 amino acids. The CDR3 nucleotides read TGTGCCAGCAACCCTCCAAGCGGGTCACGGACCCAGTACTTC. Protein: CASNPPSGSRTQYF.

The rearrangement links TRBV5-4 to TRBJ2-1, with D tentatively TRBD2 (7 bases). This CDR3 contains 17 residues. Trimming took off 4 bases at V and 1 base at J, with 18 bases between the two ends. Per germline, CDR1 SGHNT and CDR2 YYREEE (reference sequence). The CDR3: CASSPGGGSLSYNEQFF. Here the CDR3 DNA reads TGTGCCAGCAGCCCTGGGGGCGGGAGTCTTTCCTACAATGAGCAGTTCTTC.

The genes are TRBV5-1 and TRBJ1-4, with D tentatively TRBD1 (6 bases). Germline CDR1 reads SGHRS; CDR2 reads YFSETQ. CDR3 length equals 16 residues. The V end lost 0 bases, the J end lost 7 bases, and 16 bases lay between the germline ends. In DNA, the CDR3 is TGCGCCAGCAGCTTGGAGTCGGGACACCGGGGTGAAAAACTGTTTTTT. This encodes CASSLESGHRGEKLFF.

J is TRBJ1-5 and V is TRBV6-1; no clear D gene. Germline lookup yields CDR1 MNHNS and CDR2 SASEGT. CDR3 length equals 14 residues. V shed 5 bases and J shed 2 bases, with 10 bases lying between them. This CDR3 reads CASSPGVGNQPQHF. The CDR3 coding sequence is TGTGCCAGCAGTCCGGGAGTAGGCAATCAGCCCCAGCATTTT.

This clone was counted between two and nine times. A read error is likely here: a far larger clone is one base away. The sample has other DNA sequences that encode this CDR3 too. The rearrangement links TRBV29-1 to TRBJ1-1; TRBD1 matches at 9 bases. The CDR3 extends over 14 amino acids. From germline, CDR1 is SQVTM and CDR2 ANQGSEA. The DNA of the CDR3 is TGCAGCGGGATGCTACAGGGGGCGTGGACTGAGGCTTTCTTT. It translates to CSGMLQGAWTEAFF.

The chain has TRBV30 and TRBJ1-1, with 10 bases that match TRBD1. The CDR3 consists of 12 residues. The junction had 2 bases not matched to a gene; V was cut back by 6 bases and J by 4 bases. The germline V gene encodes CDR1 GTSNPN and CDR2 SVGIG (reference sequence). The DNA of the CDR3 is TGTGCCTGCGGACAGGGGGGCACTGAAGCTTTCTTT. This sequence encodes CACGQGGTEAFF.

This clone has a count of ten or more. The J gene is TRBJ2-5, the V gene TRBV2; 7 bases are shared with TRBD1. Germline-derived CDR1 and CDR2 are SNHLY and FYNNEI. After removal of 10 bases from V and 2 bases from J, the junction contained 4 bases not matched to a gene. The CDR3 totals 12 residues. CDR3 region: CANRDRQETQYF. The DNA of the CDR3 is TGTGCCAACCGGGACAGACAAGAGACCCAGTACTTC.

The chain joins TRBV28 to TRBJ1-4, with TRBD1 identical over 9 bases. Looked up from germline, CDR1 is MDHEN and CDR2 is SYDVKM. With V trimmed by 6 bases and J by 8 bases, 10 bases remained unmatched. The CDR3 is 15 residues long. In nucleotides, the CDR3 is TGTGCCAGCAGCCCCACAGGGGGCGTTGAAGAAAAACTGTTTTTT. Its protein product is CASSPTGGVEEKLFF.

This chain uses TRBV5-1 with TRBJ2-7; TRBD2 is a possible D gene (6 bases). The germline V gene has CDR1 SGHRS and CDR2 YFSETQ. The CDR3 spans 15 residues. Trimming left V 5 bases short and J 0 bases short, with 15 bases between. The CDR3 coding sequence is TGCGCCAGCAGATGGGGAGTGGGGGGCTCCTACGAGCAGTACTTC. Encoded protein: CASRWGVGGSYEQYF.

The CDR3 nucleotides are TGTGCCAGCTCACGGGAACCTAATGAAAAACTGTTTTTT. This encodes CASSREPNEKLFF. The chain links TRBV18 to TRBJ1-4, with D unclear. V lost 4 bases to trimming and J lost 3 bases, with 6 bases between them. Germline V CDR1 and CDR2: KGHSH, LQKENI. This CDR3 has 13 amino acids. The full variable domain, in which reference TRBV18 and TRBJ1-4 provide the parts outside the CDR3, is NAGVMQNPRHLVRRRGQEARLRCSPMKGHSHVYWYRQLPEEGLKFMVYLQKENIIDESGMPKERFSAEFPKEGPSILRIQQVVRGDSAAYFCASSREPNEKLFFGSGTQLSVL.

The chain couples TRBV28 to TRBJ2-3, with D possibly matching TRBD1 (6 bases). This CDR3 region has 15 residues. Per germline, CDR1 MDHEN and CDR2 SYDVKM. Trimming cost V 4 bases and J 4 bases, with 15 bases left between them. Here the CDR3 reads CASSSGQHYSDTQYF. The CDR3 DNA reads TGTGCCAGCAGTTCGGGACAACATTACTCAGATACGCAGTATTTT.

The J gene is TRBJ1-3, the V gene TRBV14, with D unresolved. CDR1 is SGHDN, CDR2 FVKESK, per germline. The V gene lost 4 bases and the J gene lost 0 bases, with 7 bases spanning the gap. The CDR3 covers 14 residues. DNA of the CDR3: TGTGCCAGCAGCCTACTTGGCTCTGGAAACACCATATATTTT. Its translation is CASSLLGSGNTIYF.

V and J are TRBV25-1 and TRBJ1-2; TRBD1 might be the D (6 bases). Germline CDR1 reads MGHDK; CDR2 reads SYGVNS. V dropped 5 bases and J dropped 7 bases, with 20 bases sitting between them. The CDR3 sequence is 15 residues long. CDR3 sequence: CASSSPKQGTSGYTF. The DNA for the CDR3 is TGTGCCAGCAGTAGCCCAAAACAGGGAACGAGTGGCTACACCTTC.

This rearrangement joins TRBV2 to TRBJ2-2; D may be TRBD1 (5 bases). The CDR3 runs to 16 residues. Trimming pared 4 bases from V and 4 bases from J, leaving 16 bases between. In germline, CDR1 is SNHLY, CDR2 FYNNEI. CDR3 in amino acids: CASSGSLKGVTGELFF. The CDR3 coding sequence is TGTGCCAGCAGTGGAAGTTTGAAAGGGGTCACCGGGGAGCTGTTTTTT.

Note on this clone: A far larger clone is only one base removed, so a read error is likely. The CDR3 region has the DNA TGTGCCGGCAGTGAACAGGGTGGAAACACCATATATTTT. It is translated as CAGSEQGGNTIYF. This chain joins TRBV25-1 and TRBJ1-3, with D perhaps matching TRBD1 (6 bases). There are 13 residues in the CDR3. Germline values: CDR1 MGHDK, CDR2 SYGVNS.

The chain is built from TRBV23-1 and TRBJ1-1, with a tentative D call TRBD1 (5 bases). TRBV23-1 is designated an ORF whose function remains uncertain. The CDR3 runs to 14 residues. Trimming pared 2 bases from V and 6 bases from J, leaving 13 bases between. CDR3 protein: CASSQQNRDAEAFF. The CDR3 DNA follows: TGCGCCAGCAGTCAACAGAACCGGGACGCTGAAGCTTTCTTT.